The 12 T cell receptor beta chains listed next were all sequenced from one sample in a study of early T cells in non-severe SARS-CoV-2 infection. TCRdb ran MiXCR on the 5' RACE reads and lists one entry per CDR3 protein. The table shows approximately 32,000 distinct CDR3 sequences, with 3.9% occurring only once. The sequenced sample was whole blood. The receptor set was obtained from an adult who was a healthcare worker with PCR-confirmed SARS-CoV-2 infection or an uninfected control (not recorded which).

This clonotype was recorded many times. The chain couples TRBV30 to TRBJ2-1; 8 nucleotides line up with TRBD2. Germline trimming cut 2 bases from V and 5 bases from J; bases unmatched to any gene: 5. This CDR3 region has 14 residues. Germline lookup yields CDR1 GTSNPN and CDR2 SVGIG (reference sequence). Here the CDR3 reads CAWSTGGPHNEQFF. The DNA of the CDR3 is TGTGCCTGGAGTACGGGAGGGCCCCACAATGAGCAGTTCTTC.

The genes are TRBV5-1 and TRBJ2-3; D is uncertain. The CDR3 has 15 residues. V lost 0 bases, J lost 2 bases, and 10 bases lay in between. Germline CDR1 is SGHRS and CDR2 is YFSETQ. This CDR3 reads CASSLATLVTDTQYF. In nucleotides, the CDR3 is TGCGCCAGCAGCTTGGCGACCTTAGTCACAGATACGCAGTATTTT.

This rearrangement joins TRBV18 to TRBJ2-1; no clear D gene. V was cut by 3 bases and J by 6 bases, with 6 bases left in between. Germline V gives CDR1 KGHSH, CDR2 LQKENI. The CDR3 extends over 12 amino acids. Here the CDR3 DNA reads TGTGCCAGCTCACCTAAAGGCAATGAGCAGTTCTTC. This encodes CASSPKGNEQFF. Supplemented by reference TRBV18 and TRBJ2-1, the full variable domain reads NAGVMQNPRHLVRRRGQEARLRCSPMKGHSHVYWYRQLPEEGLKFMVYLQKENIIDESGMPKERFSAEFPKEGPSILRIQQVVRGDSAAYFCASSPKGNEQFFGPGTRLTVL.

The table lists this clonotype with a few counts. The CDR3 loop is CAWSVRGYGYTF. The CDR3 DNA follows: TGTGCCTGGAGTGTACGGGGATACGGCTACACCTTC. The V call is TRBV30, the J call TRBJ1-2; D uncertain. Per the germline V gene, CDR1 is GTSNPN and CDR2 is SVGIG (reference sequence). The length of the CDR3 is 12 residues. V was trimmed by 0 bases and J by 8 bases, leaving 10 bases between them.

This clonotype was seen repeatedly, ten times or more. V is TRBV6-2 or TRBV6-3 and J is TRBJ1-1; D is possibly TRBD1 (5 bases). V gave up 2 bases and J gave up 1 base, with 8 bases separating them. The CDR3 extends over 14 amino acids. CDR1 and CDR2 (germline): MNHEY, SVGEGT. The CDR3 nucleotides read TGTGCCAGCAGTTACGGGACGGGGAACACTGAAGCTTTCTTT. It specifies CASSYGTGNTEAFF.

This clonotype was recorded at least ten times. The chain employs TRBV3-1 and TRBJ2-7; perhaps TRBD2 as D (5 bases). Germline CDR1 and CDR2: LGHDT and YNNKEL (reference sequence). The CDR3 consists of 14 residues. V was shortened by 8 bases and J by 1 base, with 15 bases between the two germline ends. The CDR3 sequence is CASGVLGESYEQYF. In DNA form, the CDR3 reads TGTGCCAGCGGTGTTCTCGGGGAGTCCTACGAGCAGTACTTC.

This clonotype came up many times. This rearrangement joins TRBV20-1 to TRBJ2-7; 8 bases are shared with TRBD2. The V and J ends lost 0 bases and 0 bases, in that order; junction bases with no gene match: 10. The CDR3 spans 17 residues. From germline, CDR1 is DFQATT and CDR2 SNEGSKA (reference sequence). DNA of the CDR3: TGCAGTGCTAGAGAAATGAGCGGGAGTGGGTACTCCTACGAGCAGTACTTC. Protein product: CSAREMSGSGYSYEQYF.

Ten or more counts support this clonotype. CDR3 sequence (DNA): TGTGCCAGCAGTCACCCAGGGGACAGGGTGAGAAACACCATATATTTT. Its translation: CASSHPGDRVRNTIYF. V usage is TRBV12-3 or TRBV12-4 and J usage is TRBJ1-3; 9 bases line up with TRBD1. The CDR3 runs to 16 residues. After removal of 5 bases from V and 5 bases from J, the junction contained 10 bases not matched to a gene.

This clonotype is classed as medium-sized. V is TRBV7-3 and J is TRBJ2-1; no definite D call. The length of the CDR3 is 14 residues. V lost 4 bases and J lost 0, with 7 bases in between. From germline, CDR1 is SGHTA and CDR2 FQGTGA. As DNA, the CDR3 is TGTGCCAGCAGCTCTACGAGCTCCTACAATGAGCAGTTCTTC. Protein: CASSSTSSYNEQFF. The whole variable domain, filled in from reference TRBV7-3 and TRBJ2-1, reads GAGVSQTPSNKVTEKGKYVELRCDPISGHTALYWYRQSLGQGPEFLIYFQGTGAADDSGLPNDRFFAVRPEGSVSTLKIQRTERGDSAVYLCASSSTSSYNEQFFGPGTRLTVL.

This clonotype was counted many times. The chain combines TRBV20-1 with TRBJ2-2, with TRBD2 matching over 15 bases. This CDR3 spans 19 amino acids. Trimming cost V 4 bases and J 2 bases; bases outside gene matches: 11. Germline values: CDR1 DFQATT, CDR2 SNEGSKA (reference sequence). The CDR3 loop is CSAKGLAGGLSLNTGELFF. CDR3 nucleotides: TGCAGTGCTAAGGGACTAGCGGGGGGCCTGTCCCTTAACACCGGGGAGCTGTTTTTT.

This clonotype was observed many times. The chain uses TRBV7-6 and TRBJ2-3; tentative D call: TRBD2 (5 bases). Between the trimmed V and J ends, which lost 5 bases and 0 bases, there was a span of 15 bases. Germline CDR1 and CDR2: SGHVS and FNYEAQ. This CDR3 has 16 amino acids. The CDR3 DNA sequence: TGTGCCAGCAGCCGAGGTGGAGGCCTGAGCACAGATACGCAGTATTTT. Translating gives CASSRGGGLSTDTQYF. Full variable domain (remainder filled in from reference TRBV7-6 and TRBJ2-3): GAGVSQSPRYKVTKRGQDVALRCDPISGHVSLYWYRQALGQGPEFLTYFNYEAQQDKSGLPNDRFSAERPEGSISTLTIQRTEQRDSAMYRCASSRGGGLSTDTQYFGPGTRLTVL.

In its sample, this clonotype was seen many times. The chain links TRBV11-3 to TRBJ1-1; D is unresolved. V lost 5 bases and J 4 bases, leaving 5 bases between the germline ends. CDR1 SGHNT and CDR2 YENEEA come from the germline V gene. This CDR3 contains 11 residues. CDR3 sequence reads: CASSPATEAFF. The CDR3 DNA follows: TGTGCCAGCAGCCCTGCCACTGAAGCTTTCTTT.